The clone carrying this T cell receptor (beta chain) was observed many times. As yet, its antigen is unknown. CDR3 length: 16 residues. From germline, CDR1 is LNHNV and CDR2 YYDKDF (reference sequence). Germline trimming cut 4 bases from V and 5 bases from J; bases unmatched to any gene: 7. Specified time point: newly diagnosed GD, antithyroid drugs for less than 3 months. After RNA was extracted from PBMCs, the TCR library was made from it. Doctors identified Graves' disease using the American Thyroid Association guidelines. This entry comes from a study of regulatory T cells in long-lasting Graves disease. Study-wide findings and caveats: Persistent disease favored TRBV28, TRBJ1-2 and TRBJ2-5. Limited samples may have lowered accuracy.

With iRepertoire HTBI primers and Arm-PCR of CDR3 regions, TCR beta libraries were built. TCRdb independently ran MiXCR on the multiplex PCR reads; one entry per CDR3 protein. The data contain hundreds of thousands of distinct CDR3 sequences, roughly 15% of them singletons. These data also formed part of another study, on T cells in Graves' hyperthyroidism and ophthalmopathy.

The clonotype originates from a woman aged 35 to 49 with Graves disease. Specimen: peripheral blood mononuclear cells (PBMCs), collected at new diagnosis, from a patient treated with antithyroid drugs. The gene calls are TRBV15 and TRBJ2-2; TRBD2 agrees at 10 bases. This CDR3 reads CATSKSQLAGTGELFF. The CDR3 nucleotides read TGTGCCACCAGCAAGTCGCAACTAGCGGGGACCGGGGAGCTGTTTTTT.